This is a list of T cell receptor beta chains from one sample in a study of T cell changes during pregnancy in multiple sclerosis. Sequencing used immunoSEQ multiplex PCR; TCRdb keeps in-frame clones, though not all of them. The sample lists roughly 38,000 clones, just over 85% occurring once. Specimen: CD4+ T cells from peripheral blood mononuclear cells, collected before pregnancy. These receptors all stem from a female donor with multiple sclerosis, enrolled in a pregnancy study. Each CDR3 is given with its conserved first and last residue.

V gene,J gene,CDR3 length,CDR3 protein
TRBV28,TRBJ1-5,12,CASSFPNQPQHF
TRBV28,TRBJ1-6,15,CASSLRLGRNSPLHF
TRBV11-2,TRBJ2-2,16,CASSLFLAGLTGELFF
TRBV5-1,TRBJ1-5,16,CASSLAPVSSNQPQHF
TRBV6-5,TRBJ2-7,14,CASSYGGSQVEQYF
TRBV10-3,TRBJ2-7,14,CAISFLRDSYEQYF
TRBV18,TRBJ2-4,14,CASSPAGSKNIQYF
TRBV4-2,TRBJ2-3,17,CASSQVAGGLSTDTQYF
TRBV7-2,TRBJ2-3,17,CASSLVASSFFTDTQYF
TRBV5-1,TRBJ1-2,15,CASSPADRDLHGYTF
TRBV27,TRBJ2-1,16,CASNEGQVISYNEQFF
TRBV10-3,TRBJ2-7,14,CAISTSTTSYEQYF
TRBV6-5,TRBJ1-1,14,CASTQAGLYTEAFF
TRBV7-8,TRBJ2-4,14,CASRPGQGVNIQYF
TRBV5-4,TRBJ2-3,15,CASSPQQGGRDTQYF
TRBV4-2,TRBJ2-2,16,CASSHRGGENTGELFF
TRBV28,TRBJ2-7,16,CASSPIPGQGTYEQYF
TRBV5-1,TRBJ2-5,13,CASSPTGSETQYF
TRBV5-4,TRBJ2-5,17,CASSLATIRGFQETQYF
TRBV2,TRBJ2-7,15,CASSEVGGDSYEQYF
TRBV19,TRBJ1-1,13,CASSTLGNTEAFF
TRBV5-1,TRBJ1-5,14,CASSLQGDNQPQHF
TRBV29-1,TRBJ2-3,14,CSVEFGGPGDTQYF
TRBV5-4,TRBJ2-7,13,CASSSGLHYEQYF
TRBV6-5,TRBJ1-5,16,CASSYLRQAKDQPQHF
TRBV7-2,TRBJ2-7,16,CASSLNAASGSYEQYF
TRBV21-1,TRBJ2-7,17,CASSKAFLLPNPSEQYF
TRBV27,TRBJ2-7,14,CASSSSGKTYEQYF
TRBV7-9,TRBJ2-7,12,CASSLEGIKTLF
TRBV30,TRBJ1-1,13,CAWSGGSAGRAFF
TRBV7-2,TRBJ2-1,14,CASSAPGTRNEQFF
TRBV11-2,TRBJ2-3,13,CASSLGQGDTQYF
TRBV10-1,TRBJ1-2,13,CASSEGASGGYTF
TRBV6-6,TRBJ2-7,15,CASSFSDRGRVEQYF
TRBV5-4,TRBJ2-5,15,CASSTQQGSEETQYF
TRBV11-1,TRBJ2-3,18,CASNETSGRVQHGDTQYF
TRBV4-2,TRBJ2-7,14,CASSQSTSFYEQYF
TRBV19,TRBJ1-1,13,CASSVVKRTEAFF
TRBV11-1,TRBJ2-3,13,CASSLQDTDTQYF
TRBV7-2,TRBJ1-2,15,CASSFTRDRTYGYTF
TRBV7-9,TRBJ2-5,13,CASSLGRVETQYF
TRBV5-7,TRBJ2-3,18,CASSRQGPWGTSTDTQYF
TRBV13,TRBJ2-7,14,CASSLEDRASEQYF
TRBV28,TRBJ1-4,12,CASTPRGGKLFF
TRBV28,TRBJ2-7,14,CASSSAGGGYEQYF